The sequence of this TCR beta chain was determined in a study of T cell changes during pregnancy in multiple sclerosis. V was pared by 3 bases and J by 5 bases, with 8 bases between. Per the germline V gene, CDR1 is KGHSH and CDR2 is LQKENI. The CDR3 is 12 amino acids. Generated by immunoSEQ multiplex PCR, the TCRdb table keeps only in-frame clones and is missing some. The sample consists of tens of thousands of clones, about 90% of them appearing once. The sequence came from a female donor with multiple sclerosis, enrolled in a pregnancy study. The chain combines TRBV18 with TRBJ2-7; D remains unclear. The sample in question was peripheral blood, obtained in the first trimester of pregnancy. CDR3 residues: CASSPLSDEQYF. The CDR3 DNA reads as TGTGCCAGCTCACCGTTATCAGACGAGCAGTACTTC.